The T cell receptor (beta chain) described here comes from a study of OX40 agonist ivuxolimab in advanced cancers. Libraries were prepared by immunoSEQ multiplex PCR; TCRdb keeps only in-frame clonotypes and omits some of them. The sample has 44,000 or so clones, about four fifths seen once. V shed 2 bases, J shed 3 bases, and the junction held 0 bases outside the gene matches. Germline CDR1 KGHSH, CDR2 LQKENI. CDR3 length: 13 amino acids. J is TRBJ1-2 and V is TRBV18; 7 bases map to TRBD1. The sequenced sample was CD4+ or CD8+ T cells sorted from blood, obtained in a trial of the OX40 agonist ivuxolimab. The sequence was collected from an adult with an advanced solid tumor such as melanoma, head and neck, liver or kidney cancer. The CDR3 DNA reads as TGTGCCAGCTCACCAGGGACAGACTATGGCTACACCTTC. This codes for CASSPGTDYGYTF. The whole variable domain, filled in from reference TRBV18 and TRBJ1-2, reads NAGVMQNPRHLVRRRGQEARLRCSPMKGHSHVYWYRQLPEEGLKFMVYLQKENIIDESGMPKERFSAEFPKEGPSILRIQQVVRGDSAAYFCASSPGTDYGYTFGSGTRLTVV.